The 26 T cell receptor beta chains below were found in one sample sequenced in a study of T-cell reconstitution after alpha-beta-depleted transplantation in children. TCRbeta library preparation incorporated unique molecular identifiers. TCRdb ran MiXCR on the PCR reads and lists one entry per CDR3 protein. Of roughly 70,000 distinct CDR3 sequences listed, roughly 5% are singletons. The sample in question was PBMCs, mostly from graft donor cells, obtained 180 days after TCRalphabeta/CD19-depleted stem cell transplant. All receptors derive from a boy younger than two who had a stem cell transplant for acute myeloid leukemia, so the T cells may come from the graft donor.

The V and J genes are TRBV20-1 and TRBJ2-5, with D tentatively TRBD1 or TRBD2 (5 bases each). V was cut by 6 bases and J by 2 bases, with 16 bases left in between. Per germline, CDR1 DFQATT and CDR2 SNEGSKA (reference sequence). The CDR3 runs 14 residues. In nucleotides, the CDR3 is TGCAGTGCCAGGAAGGGGACCGTACAAGAGACCCAGTACTTC. Protein product: CSARKGTVQETQYF.

This clonotype was seen at least ten times. V and J are TRBV24-1 and TRBJ1-1, with a tentative D call TRBD1 (6 bases). The CDR3 runs to 14 residues. Germline V gives CDR1 KGHDR, CDR2 SFDVKD. V was shortened by 4 bases and J by 7 bases, with 15 bases between the two germline ends. The CDR3 DNA sequence: TGTGCCACCAGTGACCAACAGGGAATTGATGAAGCTTTCTTT. Its protein is CATSDQQGIDEAFF.

This clonotype was picked up many times. The chain joins TRBV27 to TRBJ2-1; 8 nucleotides line up with TRBD1. The ends lost 7 bases at V and 4 bases at J; junction bases unmatched: 12. The CDR3 consists of 16 residues. Germline values: CDR1 MNHEY, CDR2 SMNVEV (reference sequence). The CDR3, as DNA: TGTGCCAGCATACCATTTACAGGGGGGTCTTACAATGAGCAGTTCTTC. Its translation: CASIPFTGGSYNEQFF.

This clonotype has at least ten counts. The genes are TRBV5-1 and TRBJ2-7; perhaps TRBD1 as D (5 bases). The ends were cut back, 4 bases at V and 4 bases at J, with 18 bases in the middle. Germline loops: CDR1 SGHRS, CDR2 YFSETQ. The CDR3 contains 15 residues. The CDR3 loop reads CASSPRVRLGYEQYV. As DNA, the CDR3 is TGCGCCAGCAGCCCCAGGGTGAGGTTGGGGTACGAGCAGTACGTC.

Ten or more counts support this clonotype. This chain uses TRBV4-3 with TRBJ2-1; D is possibly TRBD1 (5 bases). V was pared by 2 bases and J by 0 bases, with 23 bases between. This CDR3 contains 20 residues. CDR1 is LGHNA, CDR2 YSLEER, per germline. In DNA, the CDR3 is TGCGCCAGCAGCCAACGGCTCCAGGGTTATTCTTCGAGCTCCTACAATGAGCAGTTCTTC. Translating gives CASSQRLQGYSSSSYNEQFF.

This clonotype was seen ten or more times. V and J are TRBV7-3 and TRBJ2-1; the D call may be TRBD1 or TRBD2 (6 bases each). V shed 1 base and J shed 4 bases, with 14 bases lying between them. The CDR3 extends over 16 amino acids. The germline V gene has CDR1 SGHTA and CDR2 FQGTGA. CDR3 coding DNA: TGTGCCAGCAGCTTAAAGGGGGGCGGGCGGTACAATGAGCAGTTCTTC. This sequence encodes CASSLKGGGRYNEQFF.

This clonotype was seen a few times. The gene calls are TRBV18 and TRBJ1-2; D is undetermined. CDR1 KGHSH and CDR2 LQKENI come from the germline V gene. The germline V and J ends were trimmed by 3 bases and 0 bases, with 11 bases remaining between them. This CDR3 region has 15 residues. The CDR3 DNA sequence: TGTGCCAGCTCACCCGACACATTTACTAACTATGGCTACACCTTC. This gives the protein CASSPDTFTNYGYTF.

The table lists this clonotype with many counts. The chain employs TRBV12-3 or TRBV12-4 and TRBJ1-2, with 9 bases aligning to TRBD1. The CDR3 is 14 residues long. J gave up 3 bases and V 3 bases, and 2 bases lay outside the gene matches. The CDR3 sequence: CASSFGQGHYGYTF. For the CDR3, the DNA is TGTGCCAGCAGTTTTGGACAGGGGCACTATGGCTACACCTTC.

This clonotype was picked up many times. The genes are TRBV18 and TRBJ1-1; D gene ambiguous. Trimming removed 2 bases at V and 2 bases at J, with 3 bases between. Germline lookup yields CDR1 KGHSH and CDR2 LQKENI. The CDR3 is 12 amino acids. The CDR3 region has the DNA TGTGCCAGCTCACCAATAAACACTGAAGCTTTCTTT. It codes for CASSPINTEAFF. The variable domain in full, completed from reference TRBV18 and TRBJ1-1, reads NAGVMQNPRHLVRRRGQEARLRCSPMKGHSHVYWYRQLPEEGLKFMVYLQKENIIDESGMPKERFSAEFPKEGPSILRIQQVVRGDSAAYFCASSPINTEAFFGQGTRLTVV.

This clonotype was recorded many times. The chain couples TRBV12-3 or TRBV12-4 to TRBJ2-7; maybe TRBD1 (6 bases). The CDR3 spans 15 residues. Trimming took off 4 bases at V and 6 bases at J, with 19 bases between the two ends. The CDR3 nucleotides read TGTGCCAGCAGTTCCCAGGGGAGAATGGTTAGCGAGCAGTACGTC. The encoded protein is CASSSQGRMVSEQYV.

This clonotype has only a few counts. V and J are TRBV2 and TRBJ2-7; 8 nucleotides align to TRBD2. Germline trimming cut 6 bases from V and 12 bases from J; bases unmatched to any gene: 13. Germline CDR1 and CDR2: SNHLY and FYNNEI. CDR3 length equals 13 residues. The CDR3 coding sequence is TGTGCCAGCAGGCCGGGACTAGGGATGGAGTGGTACGTC. This translates into CASRPGLGMEWYV.

The table lists this clonotype with many counts. J is TRBJ2-7 and V is TRBV7-2; D not certain. Germline CDR1 SGHTA, CDR2 FQGNSA. The CDR3 has 14 amino acids. Trimming took off 6 bases at V and 2 bases at J, with 14 bases between the two ends. The chain's CDR3 is CASRPNPSAYEQYF. DNA of the CDR3: TGTGCCAGCAGACCAAACCCCTCAGCCTACGAGCAGTACTTC.

This clonotype was counted ten times or more. The chain has TRBV28 and TRBJ2-5; D remains ambiguous. Germline V gives CDR1 MDHEN, CDR2 SYDVKM. Trimming stripped 4 bases from V and 1 base from J, with 16 bases between. This CDR3 has 16 amino acids. CDR3 bases: TGTGCCAGCAGTTCCCTAGGCTCCGGCGCCCAAGAGACCCAGTACTTC. Amino acids: CASSSLGSGAQETQYF.

The sample holds many counts of this clonotype. The rearrangement uses TRBV5-1 and TRBJ1-6; perhaps TRBD1 as D (5 bases). Looked up from germline, CDR1 is SGHRS and CDR2 is YFSETQ. With 7 bases removed from V and 5 bases from J, the gap between germline ends came to 16 bases. The CDR3 extends over 15 amino acids. The CDR3 loop reads CASGFGTLNNSPLHF. In DNA form, the CDR3 reads TGCGCCAGCGGATTCGGGACCCTCAATAATTCACCCCTCCACTTT. The entire variable domain, with the rest obtained from reference TRBV5-1 and TRBJ1-6, is as follows: KAGVTQTPRYLIKTRGQQVTLSCSPISGHRSVSWYQQTPGQGLQFLFEYFSETQRNKGNFPGRFSGRQFSNSRSEMNVSTLELGDSALYLCASGFGTLNNSPLHFGNGTRLTVT.

V is TRBV3-1 and J is TRBJ2-3, with 8 nucleotides matching TRBD1. J gave up 4 bases and V 11 bases, and 11 bases lay outside the gene matches. The CDR3 is made up of 14 amino acids. The germline V gene encodes CDR1 LGHDT and CDR2 YNNKEL (reference sequence). DNA of the CDR3: TGTGCCTCCTGCCGTGGGACAGGCCCAGATACGCAGTATTTT. The encoded protein is CASCRGTGPDTQYF.

This clonotype showed up many times. The chain uses TRBV14 and TRBJ1-1, with a weak D call TRBD1 (6 bases). Trimming left V 0 bases short and J 6 bases short, with 26 bases between. Per the germline V gene, CDR1 is SGHDN and CDR2 is FVKESK. The CDR3 contains 19 residues. The CDR3 here is CASSQEVKGERGLGAEAFF. The CDR3 DNA reads as TGTGCCAGCAGCCAAGAGGTGAAGGGGGAGAGGGGCCTAGGGGCTGAAGCTTTCTTT.

Ten or more counts support this clonotype. Its ends do not fully match the called genes, so a read error is possible. V usage is TRBV6-5 and J usage is TRBJ2-5, with 11 nucleotides matching TRBD2. The CDR3 spans 16 residues. CDR1 is MNHEY, CDR2 SVGAGI, per germline. CDR3: CASSHSSGGYQETQYF. The CDR3 DNA sequence: TGTGCCAGCAGTCACTCTAGCGGGGGGTACCAAGAGACCCAGTACTTC.

This clonotype was seen many times. The chain links TRBV12-3 or TRBV12-4 to TRBJ2-5, with TRBD2 as a possible D gene (7 bases). V was cut by 6 bases and J by 2 bases, with 19 bases left in between. There are 16 residues in the CDR3. In nucleotides, the CDR3 is TGTGCCAGCAGCTCTCAGGGGACGGGACTACAAGAGACCCAGTACTTC. Translating gives CASSSQGTGLQETQYF.

This clonotype is medium-sized within its sample. The chain is built from TRBV7-9 and TRBJ2-1, with TRBD2 identical over 12 bases. CDR3 length: 14 residues. After removal of 8 bases from V and 4 bases from J, the junction contained 3 bases not matched to a gene. The germline gives CDR1 SEHNR, CDR2 FQNEAQ (reference sequence). CDR3 nucleotides: TGTGCCAGCGTGACTAGCGGGGGATACAATGAGCAGTTCTTC. As protein: CASVTSGGYNEQFF. The full variable domain, completed using reference TRBV7-9 and TRBJ2-1, is DTGVSQNPRHKITKRGQNVTFRCDPISEHNRLYWYRQTLGQGPEFLTYFQNEAQLEKSRLLSDRFSAERPKGSFSTLEIQRTEQGDSAMYLCASVTSGGYNEQFFGPGTRLTVL.

This clonotype was found many times. The chain has TRBV7-2 and TRBJ2-2; 12 bases map to TRBD2. The CDR3 length is 15 residues. Germline V gene lookup returns CDR1 SGHTA and CDR2 FQGNSA. V gave up 5 bases and J gave up 5 bases; unmatched junction bases: 3. In DNA, the CDR3 is TGTGCCAGCAGCCAACTAGCGGGGGGAACCGGGGAGCTGTTTTTT. Translated, it gives CASSQLAGGTGELFF.

The table lists this clonotype with many counts. The chain couples TRBV20-1 to TRBJ1-5, with D perhaps matching TRBD1 (5 bases). Per the germline V gene, CDR1 is DFQATT and CDR2 is SNEGSKA (reference sequence). This CDR3 is built from 14 residues. Trimming removed 5 bases at V and 1 base at J, with 12 bases between. The CDR3 loop reads CSAGGGYSNQPQHF. As DNA, the CDR3 is TGCAGTGCTGGGGGGGGGTACAGCAATCAGCCCCAGCATTTT.

This clonotype was found many times. The genes are TRBV7-9 and TRBJ1-1; the D is unclear. The CDR3 sequence is 12 residues long. Deletions cut 5 bases from V and 3 bases from J, with 7 bases between. The germline V gene has CDR1 SEHNR and CDR2 FQNEAQ (reference sequence). The CDR3 DNA reads TGTGCCAGCAGCCCAGTAGACACTGAAGCTTTCTTT. Protein sequence: CASSPVDTEAFF.

In this sample, this clonotype turned up many times. The rearrangement joins TRBV5-5 to TRBJ2-3; possibly TRBD1 for D (5 bases). Between the trimmed V and J ends, which lost 2 bases and 1 base, there was a span of 8 bases. This CDR3 contains 14 residues. Germline CDR1 is SGHKS and CDR2 is YYEKEE (reference sequence). Here the CDR3 reads CASSFYRRTDTQYF. CDR3 DNA: TGTGCCAGCAGCTTTTACAGGCGCACAGATACGCAGTATTTT.

This clonotype has ten or more counts. The genes are TRBV4-1 and TRBJ1-2; possibly TRBD1 for D (5 bases). V gave up 0 bases and J gave up 9 bases, with 17 bases separating them. The CDR3 loop spans 15 amino acids. Per germline, CDR1 MGHRA and CDR2 YSYEKL. CDR3 loop: CASSQDEMTASRYTF. The DNA of the CDR3 is TGCGCCAGCAGCCAAGATGAGATGACAGCGTCCCGCTACACCTTC.

This clonotype came up many times. The genes are TRBV20-1 and TRBJ2-3, with D unresolved. Deletions cut 3 bases from V and 3 bases from J, with 16 bases between. This CDR3 region has 15 residues. CDR1 is DFQATT and CDR2 is SNEGSKA in the germline V gene (reference sequence). CDR3 loop: CSARFYVPSTDTQYF. CDR3 sequence (DNA): TGCAGTGCTAGGTTCTATGTTCCGTCGACAGATACGCAGTATTTT.

This clonotype has at least ten counts. V usage is TRBV6-1 and J usage is TRBJ1-1, with D unclear. CDR3 length equals 12 residues. The V gene lost 7 bases and the J gene lost 3 bases, with 9 bases spanning the gap. CDR1 is MNHNS and CDR2 is SASEGT in the germline V gene. The CDR3 coding sequence is TGTGCCAGCACCCGGGTGGACACTGAAGCTTTCTTT. This codes for CASTRVDTEAFF.